This entry features one T cell receptor beta chain sequence. The antigen is undetermined. The CDR3 covers 15 residues. Each CDR3 protein is one row after TCRdb ran MiXCR on the RT-PCR reads. The data hold about 19,000 distinct CDR3 sequences, with around 67% observed a single time. The sample originates from a study of yellow fever vaccine responses in identical twins. General study results and limits: Twins' vaccine T cell responses were reported to seem partly convergent and partly personalized.

This sample comprised T cells from blood (PBMCs), unsorted or a sorted subset (not recorded which), obtained before or after yellow fever vaccination (not recorded which). The gene calls are TRBV21-1 and TRBJ1-4. TRBV21-1 is a known pseudogene. This clonotype was obtained from a woman younger than 35 who received the yellow fever vaccine. The CDR3 loop is CASSTGVKTNEKLFF. As DNA, the CDR3 is TGTGCCAGCAGCACAGGGGTTAAAACTAATGAAAAACTGTTTTTT.